Listed below are T cell receptor beta chains from one sample, sequenced in a study of PD-1 blockade in classical Hodgkin lymphoma. The table came from immunoSEQ multiplex PCR; TCRdb's copy has only in-frame clones and leaves some out. The table has tens of thousands of clones, 89% seen once; the top ten hold 9.5% to 12%. The material was peripheral blood mononuclear cells (PBMCs), obtained before the second cycle of nivolumab. The receptors originated from a human donor with classical Hodgkin lymphoma. CDR3s include the opening cysteine and the closing phenylalanine or tryptophan. Fields, in order: V gene, clone size, D gene, J gene, CDR3 DNA, CDR3 protein. A D gene is named only where the DNA matches it firmly. For some rows the clone size is stated as once, few or many, or as a class when expanded; others skip it.

V: TRBV6-1
size: -
D: -
J: TRBJ1-5
DNA: TGTGCCAGCAGTGTAACAGAGAATAGCAATCAGCCCCAGCATTTT
CDR3: CASSVTENSNQPQHF

V: TRBV4-1
size: -
D: TRBD2
J: TRBJ2-5
DNA: TGCGCCAGCAGCCAAACCGGACTAGCGGGGGAAGAGACCCAGTACTTC
CDR3: CASSQTGLAGEETQYF

V: TRBV27
size: -
D: -
J: TRBJ1-1
DNA: TGTGCCAGCAGTTTATCCGGGGGGACCTACACTGAAGCTTTCTTT
CDR3: CASSLSGGTYTEAFF

V: TRBV2
size: -
D: -
J: TRBJ2-3
DNA: TGTGCCAGAACAACAGACCGTGCCACTAGCACAGATACGCAGTATTTT
CDR3: CARTTDRATSTDTQYF

V: TRBV4-1
size: -
D: -
J: TRBJ2-1
DNA: TGCGCCAGCAGCCAAGGTTCCAGGGGATGGTACAATGAGCAGTTCTTC
CDR3: CASSQGSRGWYNEQFF

V: TRBV9
size: few
D: TRBD1
J: TRBJ2-7
DNA: TGTGCCAGCAGCGCCTCGACAGGGGGGTTCTACGAGCAGTACTTC
CDR3: CASSASTGGFYEQYF

V: TRBV10-2
size: -
D: TRBD2
J: TRBJ2-3
DNA: TGCGCCAGCAGTGAGAAATCTAGCGGGGGGGCCGGAGATACGCAGTATTTT
CDR3: CASSEKSSGGAGDTQYF

V: TRBV6-4
size: -
D: TRBD1
J: TRBJ2-2
DNA: TGTGCCAGCAACCTCCCGGACAGGGGAAACACCGGGGAGCTGTTTTTT
CDR3: CASNLPDRGNTGELFF

V: TRBV4-1
size: -
D: -
J: TRBJ2-1
DNA: TGCGCCAGCGGGACCGACGCGGGGTCGGGGAACAATGAGCAGTTCTTC
CDR3: CASGTDAGSGNNEQFF

V: TRBV27
size: once
D: -
J: TRBJ2-7
DNA: TGTGCCAGCAGTTTAATTGGCGGGATGATTCACGAGCAGTACTTC
CDR3: CASSLIGGMIHEQYF

V: TRBV28
size: -
D: -
J: TRBJ2-2
DNA: TGTGCCAGCAGTACCAGGGCTTCCACCGGGGAGCTGTTTTTT
CDR3: CASSTRASTGELFF

V: TRBV28
size: -
D: TRBD2
J: TRBJ2-3
DNA: TGTGCCAGCAGTTTCACTAGCGGGAGGGCCGGGAGGGAGAGCGCTTATACGCAGTGTTTT
CDR3: CASSFTSGRAGRESAYTQCF

V: TRBV6-1
size: -
D: -
J: TRBJ1-4
DNA: TGTGCCAGCAGTGAAGCCGGCGGGGAAAAACTGTTTTTT
CDR3: CASSEAGGEKLFF

V: TRBV7-3
size: few
D: TRBD2
J: TRBJ2-3
DNA: TGTGCCAGCAGTTCCGGGACTAGCGGCACAGATACGCAGTATTTT
CDR3: CASSSGTSGTDTQYF

V: TRBV28
size: -
D: -
J: TRBJ2-3
DNA: TGTGCCAGCAGTTTGATGTCAGATACGCAGTATTTT
CDR3: CASSLMSDTQYF

V: TRBV18
size: -
D: -
J: TRBJ2-7
DNA: TGTGCCAGCTCACCGGGTACAGGGTACGAGCAGTACTTC
CDR3: CASSPGTGYEQYF

V: TRBV9
size: -
D: -
J: TRBJ1-1
DNA: TGTGCCAGCAGCGACCCCGCCGAAGAACCAATGAACACTGAAGCTTTCTTT
CDR3: CASSDPAEEPMNTEAFF

V: TRBV5-4
size: -
D: TRBD1
J: TRBJ2-7
DNA: TGTGCCAGCAGCTTGGTCCAGGGGGCGCAGGAGCAGTACTTC
CDR3: CASSLVQGAQEQYF

V: TRBV6-1
size: -
D: -
J: TRBJ2-5
DNA: TGTGCCAGCGTGGGGGGGCGGCAGACCCAGTACTTC
CDR3: CASVGGRQTQYF

V: TRBV4-2
size: -
D: -
J: TRBJ2-7
DNA: TGTGCCAGCAGCCAAGTTTGGGGCGGGCCCTACGAGCAGTACTTC
CDR3: CASSQVWGGPYEQYF

V: TRBV5-5
size: few
D: TRBD1
J: TRBJ2-2
DNA: TGTGCCAGCAGCTTGGGGCAACAGGGGTTAAGGACCGGGGAGCTGTTTTTT
CDR3: CASSLGQQGLRTGELFF

V: TRBV5-1
size: -
D: TRBD1
J: TRBJ2-7
DNA: TGCGCCAGCAGCCGGGGACAGGGACAAGCCTACGAGCAGTACTTC
CDR3: CASSRGQGQAYEQYF

V: TRBV5-1
size: -
D: -
J: TRBJ2-3
DNA: TGCGCCAGCAGCTCGCCTCAGGGGTTGGGCACAGATACGCAGTATTTT
CDR3: CASSSPQGLGTDTQYF

V: TRBV7-2
size: -
D: -
J: TRBJ2-5
DNA: TGTGCCAGCAGCTTAGGGGATGGCACCCAGTACTTC
CDR3: CASSLGDGTQYF